These 13 T cell receptor beta chains originate from one sample sequenced in a study of T cell responses to AZD1222 COVID-19 vaccine (dated by TCRdb to the early 2020s). Receptors were amplified or captured by the immunoSEQ multiplex PCR assay. The table was pulled from immuneACCESS by TCRdb, which kept in-frame rearrangements only. Such tables lose some clones; where checked, under half of the loss comes from unresolved V genes, and the rest has no known cause. Counted in this sample were tens of thousands of clones; roughly 90% of them appeared once. The ten biggest clones cover around 15% of the sample. The time point label on this specimen signifies: about 28 days (+/-7) after the second vaccine dose. The sequencing used peripheral blood, collected 28 days after the second AZD1222 dose. The receptor source for this set is an adult who received the AZD1222 COVID-19 vaccine.

The chain is built from TRBV2 and TRBJ2-1, with D possibly being TRBD2 (6 bases). Trimming cost V 10 bases and J 2 bases, with 18 bases left between them. The CDR3 has 15 amino acids. The germline CDR1 and CDR2 sequences are SNHLY and FYNNEI. CDR3 sequence: CATTRDGRTYNEQFF. For the CDR3, the DNA is TGTGCCACGACGAGAGACGGGAGAACCTACAATGAGCAGTTCTTC.

The rearrangement uses TRBV5-4 and TRBJ2-3; D may be TRBD1 (6 bases). Trimming took 5 bases from V and 5 from J, leaving 15 bases between them. CDR3 size: 14 residues. Germline V CDR1 and CDR2: SGHNT, YYREEE (reference sequence). This chain's CDR3 is CASSYDRLGDTQYF. Written as DNA, the CDR3 is TGTGCCAGCAGTTATGACAGGCTTGGAGATACGCAGTATTTT.

The rearrangement joins TRBV6-5 to TRBJ1-1; TRBD1 is a possible D gene (5 bases). Deletions cut 6 bases from V and 3 bases from J, with 14 bases between. The germline CDR1 and CDR2 sequences are MNHEY and SVGAGI. The CDR3 consists of 14 residues. CDR3 in DNA: TGTGCCAGCAGAGAGAGACAGAGCCACACTGAAGCTTTCTTT. Translation gives CASRERQSHTEAFF.

The chain combines TRBV6-5 with TRBJ1-5, with D maybe TRBD1 (6 bases). V was pared by 0 bases and J by 1 base, with 7 bases between. The CDR3 totals 15 residues. The germline gives CDR1 MNHEY, CDR2 SVGAGI. CDR3 region: CASSYSGGSNQPQHF. CDR3 nucleotide sequence: TGTGCCAGCAGTTACTCAGGGGGAAGCAATCAGCCCCAGCATTTT.

The chain joins TRBV5-4 to TRBJ1-5; a weak D match, TRBD1 (5 bases). Germline CDR1 and CDR2: SGHNT and YYREEE (reference sequence). The V and J ends lost 4 bases and 3 bases respectively, with 14 bases between them. The CDR3 contains 15 residues. CDR3 sequence: CASSPGEGPNQPQHF. In nucleotides, the CDR3 is TGTGCCAGCAGCCCGGGGGAGGGGCCCAATCAGCCCCAGCATTTT.

The chain has TRBV5-4 and TRBJ1-1; D not certain. V lost 3 bases, J lost 0 bases, and 6 bases lay in between. CDR1 SGHNT and CDR2 YYREEE come from the germline V gene (reference sequence). The CDR3 runs to 13 residues. The CDR3 protein is CASSSLMNTEAFF. The CDR3 region has the DNA TGTGCCAGCAGCTCACTAATGAACACTGAAGCTTTCTTT.

The chain couples TRBV19 to TRBJ2-7; 9 bases match TRBD1. The V gene end was trimmed by 5 bases and the J gene end by 4 bases; junction bases not matched to a gene: 12. Germline V gene data show CDR1 as LNHDA and CDR2 as SQIVND (reference sequence). There are 16 residues in the CDR3. The CDR3 region has the DNA TGTGCCAGTAGTGTCGGCACCGGGACAGGGTTGTACGAGCAGTACTTC. Protein: CASSVGTGTGLYEQYF.

This clone is deemed medium-sized (0.01 to 0.1%). V is TRBV27 and J is TRBJ1-2; D gene unclear. Germline V gives CDR1 MNHEY, CDR2 SMNVEV (reference sequence). V was trimmed by 8 bases and J by 3 bases, leaving 16 bases between them. The CDR3 consists of 14 residues. In nucleotides, the CDR3 is TGTGCCAGCGGCGGGATCCTCGAGGACTATGGCTACACCTTC. Its translation is CASGGILEDYGYTF.

This clone occurred once. The chain employs TRBV5-4 and TRBJ2-1; possibly TRBD2 for D (5 bases). Germline assignment: CDR1 SGHNT and CDR2 YYREEE (reference sequence). This CDR3 has 14 residues. Trimming cost V 1 base and J 9 bases, with 14 bases left between them. The CDR3 DNA sequence: TGTGCCAGCAGCTTGACGACCGGCCGGGGTGAGCAGTTCTTC. Amino acids: CASSLTTGRGEQFF.

J is TRBJ2-2 and V is TRBV18; TRBD2 is a possible D gene (6 bases). Between the trimmed V and J ends, which lost 2 bases and 4 bases, there was a span of 14 bases. The CDR3 consists of 16 residues. Per the germline V gene, CDR1 is KGHSH and CDR2 is LQKENI. CDR3 sequence (DNA): TGTGCCAGCTCACCATTTAGCGGAATAAGCACCGGGGAGCTGTTTTTT. It yields the protein CASSPFSGISTGELFF.

This sequence joins TRBV7-2 and TRBJ2-3; TRBD2 matches at 15 bases. The V and J ends lost 1 base and 1 base, in that order; junction bases with no gene match: 3. This CDR3 has 18 amino acids. Per germline, CDR1 SGHTA and CDR2 FQGNSA. CDR3 bases: TGTGCCAGCAGCTTAGAGGGACTAGCGGGGGGTCGCACAGATACGCAGTATTTT. Encoded protein: CASSLEGLAGGRTDTQYF.

This clone showed up just once. This rearrangement joins TRBV5-5 to TRBJ2-4; 7 positions match TRBD1. This CDR3 is built from 13 residues. Trimming took 4 bases from V and 8 from J; bases not matched to a gene: 6. Germline CDR1 and CDR2: SGHKS and YYEKEE (reference sequence). CDR3 sequence reads: CASSTQGLYIQYF. Here the CDR3 DNA reads TGTGCCAGCAGCACACAGGGGCTGTACATTCAGTACTTC.

This chain links TRBV27 with TRBJ2-2, with 14 bases aligning to TRBD2. CDR1 and CDR2 (germline): MNHEY, SMNVEV (reference sequence). J was trimmed by 2 bases and V by 7 bases; bases with no gene match: 12. This CDR3 has 19 residues. The CDR3 is CASTLYGLAGGPNTGELFF. CDR3 in DNA: TGTGCCAGCACCTTATACGGACTAGCGGGGGGACCTAACACCGGGGAGCTGTTTTTT.